A single sample is the source of the 30 T cell receptor beta chains below, sequenced in a study of somatic mutations in cytotoxic T cells in rheumatoid arthritis. Only in-frame clones appear in the TCRdb table, and some are missing; sequencing was by immunoSEQ multiplex PCR. The sample records 10,000 or so clones, about 69% being singletons. Sequencing was carried out using CD8+ T cells sorted from blood. The origin of the receptors is an adult with rheumatoid arthritis.

The gene calls are TRBV2 and TRBJ2-1, with D unclear. Germline V CDR1 and CDR2: SNHLY, FYNNEI. The V and J ends lost 8 bases and 9 bases respectively, with 14 bases between them. The CDR3 is 12 amino acids. CDR3 coding DNA: TGTGCCAGCTCCCCCCCGAGACGTGAGCAGTTCTTC. This translates into CASSPPRREQFF.

The chain recombines TRBV7-9 with TRBJ2-1, with TRBD2 matching 8 bases. The V and J ends lost 5 bases and 11 bases, in that order; junction bases with no gene match: 11. Germline V gene sequence: CDR1 SEHNR, CDR2 FQNEAQ (reference sequence). The CDR3 loop spans 14 amino acids. This CDR3 reads CASSTRGSGGKQFF. CDR3 nucleotides: TGTGCCAGCAGCACGCGAGGGAGCGGGGGAAAGCAGTTCTTC.

This rearrangement joins TRBV6-5 to TRBJ2-5; the D gene is possibly TRBD1 (6 bases). The CDR3 sequence is 14 residues long. The ends were cut back, 8 bases at V and 3 bases at J, with 16 bases in the middle. Germline V gene lookup returns CDR1 MNHEY and CDR2 SVGAGI. The CDR3 DNA is TGTGCCAGCCGAAGAACAGGGTTTGAAGAGACCCAGTACTTC. Translating it yields CASRRTGFEETQYF.

In its sample, this clone was seen a few times. The V and J genes are TRBV14 and TRBJ2-7; no clear D. Trimming shortened V by 5 bases and J by 9 bases, and 14 bases separated the two germline ends. The V gene's germline CDR1 is SGHDN and CDR2 FVKESK. This CDR3 comprises 12 residues. CDR3 loop: CASSTHTAGQYF. CDR3 in DNA: TGTGCCAGCAGCACCCACACGGCCGGGCAGTACTTC.

The chain recombines TRBV5-4 with TRBJ1-5; D is ambiguous. The CDR3 extends over 14 amino acids. Trimming pared 2 bases from V and 0 bases from J, leaving 6 bases between. The germline CDR1 and CDR2 sequences are SGHNT and YYREEE (reference sequence). CDR3 DNA: TGTGCCAGCAGCTTTTTGAGTAGCAATCAGCCCCAGCATTTT. This encodes CASSFLSSNQPQHF.

This rearrangement joins TRBV7-9 to TRBJ2-1; D gene ambiguous. Trimming removed 3 bases at V and 10 bases at J, with 10 bases between. CDR1 and CDR2 from the germline V gene are SEHNR and FQNEAQ (reference sequence). The CDR3 totals 12 residues. In nucleotides, the CDR3 is TGTGCCAGCAGCTTGAAATGGGAAGAGCAGTTCTTC. Translated: CASSLKWEEQFF.

On this clone: One end of the junction is discordant with germline, which a read error may explain. CDR3 sequence reads: CASSLSDYNPGQGMVQF. The DNA of the CDR3 is TGTGCCAGCAGTTTATCAGACTATAACCCGGGACAGGGTATGGTGCAATTC. This chain connects TRBV28 to TRBJ2-7; TRBD1 agrees at 9 bases. Germline V gene sequence: CDR1 MDHEN, CDR2 SYDVKM. The CDR3 length is 17 residues. The whole variable domain, remainder taken from reference TRBV28 and TRBJ2-7, is DVKVTQSSRYLVKRTGEKVFLECVQDMDHENMFWYRQDPGLGLRLIYFSYDVKMKEKGDIPEGYSVSREKKERFSLILESASTNQTSMYLCASSLSDYNPGQGMVQFGPGTRLTVT.

The V call is TRBV27, the J call TRBJ1-2; D call uncertain. Germline V gene data show CDR1 as MNHEY and CDR2 as SMNVEV (reference sequence). The CDR3 runs to 14 residues. The V end lost 4 bases, the J end lost 2 bases, and 11 bases lay between the germline ends. Written as DNA, the CDR3 is TGTGCCAGCAGTTCAGGTGGGCAGAACTATGGCTACACCTTC. Encoded protein: CASSSGGQNYGYTF.

This clone has more than one count but fewer than ten. The chain recombines TRBV4-1 with TRBJ2-7; D tentatively reads TRBD1 or TRBD2 (5 bases each). Germline CDR1 is MGHRA and CDR2 is YSYEKL. The CDR3 has 12 residues. Trimming cost V 8 bases and J 4 bases, with 12 bases left between them. The CDR3 DNA sequence: TGCGCCAGCGGGGGTAGTCTGTACGAGCAGTACTTC. This sequence encodes CASGGSLYEQYF.

Concerning this clone itself: One junction end disagrees with the germline gene, perhaps due to a read error. The chain carries TRBV10-3 and TRBJ1-1, with D possibly matching TRBD1 (5 bases). CDR1 and CDR2 from the germline V gene are ENHRY and SYGVKD. The CDR3 runs 12 residues. The DNA for the CDR3 is TGTGCCTCGGCTATGGAGGGGAAAGAAGTTTTCTTT. Its protein is CASAMEGKEVFF.

J is TRBJ1-3 and V is TRBV28, with D perhaps TRBD1 (5 bases). Germline V lookup: CDR1 MDHEN, CDR2 SYDVKM. The CDR3 consists of 17 residues. The V end lost 5 bases, the J end lost 0 bases, and 17 bases lay between the germline ends. The CDR3 loop reads CASSTWDGLSSGNTIYF. Written as DNA, the CDR3 is TGTGCCAGCAGTACCTGGGACGGACTGTCCTCTGGAAACACCATATATTTT.

The CDR3 protein is CASSVDGTWEEAFF. The CDR3 coding sequence is TGTGCCAGCAGCGTAGATGGAACGTGGGAGGAAGCTTTCTTT. This chain connects TRBV9 to TRBJ1-1; D is undetermined. This CDR3 spans 14 amino acids. Germline lookup yields CDR1 SGDLS and CDR2 YYNGEE. With 0 bases removed from V and 8 bases from J, the gap between germline ends came to 14 bases.

CDR3 sequence: CSVLSSGGPTPYNEQFF. In DNA, the CDR3 is TGCAGCGTGCTGTCTAGCGGGGGCCCCACACCCTACAATGAGCAGTTCTTC. The gene calls are TRBV29-1 and TRBJ2-1; TRBD2 matches 10 bases. The CDR3 has 17 amino acids. V trimming: 6 bases; J trimming: 2 bases; junction bases outside the gene matches: 13. CDR1 and CDR2 from the germline V gene are SQVTM and ANQGSEA.

The genes are TRBV5-6 and TRBJ1-1; D is perhaps TRBD1 (5 bases). From germline, CDR1 is SGHDT and CDR2 YYEEEE. The V end lost 7 bases, the J end lost 0 bases, and 13 bases lay between the germline ends. The CDR3 runs to 14 residues. This CDR3 reads CASGGVGLNTEAFF. The CDR3 nucleotides read TGTGCCAGCGGGGGGGTCGGACTGAACACTGAAGCTTTCTTT.

The chain recombines TRBV7-2 with TRBJ1-5, with TRBD1 identical over 7 bases. The ends lost 1 base at V and 6 bases at J; junction bases unmatched: 9. Germline V gene data show CDR1 as SGHTA and CDR2 as FQGNSA. The CDR3 totals 16 residues. CDR3: CASSLVGQWESQPQHF. The CDR3 DNA sequence: TGTGCCAGCAGCTTAGTGGGACAGTGGGAAAGTCAGCCCCAGCATTTT.

This chain uses TRBV29-1 with TRBJ2-1, with D possibly being TRBD2 (5 bases). Germline CDR1 is SQVTM and CDR2 is ANQGSEA. This CDR3 is 15 amino acids long. V was shortened by 2 bases and J by 5 bases, with 16 bases between the two germline ends. In DNA, the CDR3 is TGCAGCGTTGAATCCTTTTGGGGAGACAACAATGAGCAGTTCTTC. This sequence encodes CSVESFWGDNNEQFF.

The V and J genes are TRBV11-2 and TRBJ1-2; D is ambiguous. CDR1 is SGHAT and CDR2 is FQNNGV in the germline V gene. The length of the CDR3 is 15 residues. Trimming shortened V by 3 bases and J by 1 base, and 12 bases separated the two germline ends. The CDR3 nucleotides read TGTGCCAGCAGCTTCCTGCGACAACTTAACTATGGCTACACCTTC. Amino acid sequence: CASSFLRQLNYGYTF. Filled out from reference TRBV11-2 and TRBJ1-2, the complete variable domain reads EAGVAQSPRYKIIEKRQSVAFWCNPISGHATLYWYQQILGQGPKLLIQFQNNGVVDDSQLPKDRFSAERLKGVDSTLKIQPAKLEDSAVYLCASSFLRQLNYGYTFGSGTRLTVV.

The chain joins TRBV14 to TRBJ2-1; TRBD1 matches 11 bases. This CDR3 is built from 18 residues. Trimming removed 3 bases from V and 4 bases from J; junction bases left unmatched: 11. Per germline, CDR1 SGHDN and CDR2 FVKESK. The CDR3 spells CASSHILGTGGTYNEQFF. In nucleotides, the CDR3 is TGTGCCAGCAGCCACATCTTGGGGACAGGGGGAACATACAATGAGCAGTTCTTC.

V usage is TRBV6-1 and J usage is TRBJ2-7, with D tentatively TRBD2 (7 bases). Germline CDR1 reads MNHNS; CDR2 reads SASEGT. The CDR3 contains 14 residues. Trimming stripped 6 bases from V and 5 bases from J, with 17 bases between. Here the CDR3 reads CASRITGGFNEQYF. In nucleotides, the CDR3 is TGTGCCAGCAGAATAACGGGGGGCTTTAACGAGCAGTACTTC.

This chain uses TRBV6-5 with TRBJ1-5; possible D gene TRBD1, 6 bases. The CDR3 runs to 15 residues. Per germline, CDR1 MNHEY and CDR2 SVGAGI. V gave up 7 bases and J gave up 0 bases, with 13 bases separating them. The CDR3 sequence: CASKIQGYSNQPQHF. In nucleotides, the CDR3 is TGTGCCAGCAAAATACAGGGTTATAGCAATCAGCCCCAGCATTTT.

The chain recombines TRBV7-3 with TRBJ2-7; 7 bases line up with TRBD1. The CDR3 loop spans 14 amino acids. V lost 5 bases and J lost 0; bases outside the gene matches: 4. In germline, CDR1 is SGHTA, CDR2 FQGTGA. The CDR3 loop reads CASSPGQSSYEQYF. In nucleotides, the CDR3 is TGTGCCAGCAGCCCGGGACAGAGCTCCTACGAGCAGTACTTC.

The V gene is TRBV7-9, the J gene TRBJ1-2; no definite D call. The V end lost 3 bases, the J end lost 8 bases, and 13 bases lay between the germline ends. The CDR3 loop spans 13 amino acids. The germline gives CDR1 SEHNR, CDR2 FQNEAQ (reference sequence). This chain's CDR3 is CASSLGPLEGYTF. The DNA of the CDR3 is TGTGCCAGCAGCTTGGGCCCCCTTGAAGGCTACACCTTC.

The chain couples TRBV4-1 to TRBJ2-4; tentatively, D is TRBD1 (6 bases). The V gene lost 4 bases and the J gene lost 0 bases, with 10 bases spanning the gap. The CDR3 contains 15 residues. CDR1 and CDR2 (germline): MGHRA, YSYEKL. The CDR3 spells CASSLRTVAKNIQYF. The CDR3 region has the DNA TGCGCCAGCAGCCTCCGGACAGTAGCCAAAAACATTCAGTACTTC.

The table lists this clone with a few counts. The V gene is TRBV4-3, the J gene TRBJ1-1; D is unresolved. Trimming cost V 6 bases and J 2 bases, with 7 bases left between them. The CDR3 is made up of 12 amino acids. Germline CDR1 and CDR2: LGHNA and YSLEER. The CDR3 protein is CASRGSNTEAFF. The CDR3 nucleotides are TGCGCCAGCAGGGGCAGTAACACTGAAGCTTTCTTT.

The chain uses TRBV7-3 and TRBJ2-7, with TRBD1 identical over 7 bases. J was trimmed by 5 bases and V by 2 bases; bases with no gene match: 9. CDR1 and CDR2 (germline): SGHTA, FQGTGA. CDR3 length: 15 amino acids. The CDR3 loop reads CASSLAGGPPNEQYF. CDR3 DNA: TGTGCCAGCAGCTTAGCAGGGGGACCTCCTAACGAGCAGTACTTC. Full variable domain (rest looked up from reference TRBV7-3 and TRBJ2-7): GAGVSQTPSNKVTEKGKYVELRCDPISGHTALYWYRQSLGQGPEFLIYFQGTGAADDSGLPNDRFFAVRPEGSVSTLKIQRTERGDSAVYLCASSLAGGPPNEQYFGPGTRLTVT.

This clone occurred once. The conserved final phenylalanine or tryptophan is absent from the CDR3, which likely points to a read error. The chain is built from TRBV28 and TRBJ1-1; D is unresolved. The length of the CDR3 is 12 residues. V lost 3 bases, J lost 3 bases, and 5 bases lay in between. Germline V gene lookup returns CDR1 MDHEN and CDR2 SYDVKM. This chain's CDR3 is CASSFRYTEAFL. CDR3 bases: TGTGCCAGCAGTTTTCGGTACACTGAAGCTTTCCTT.

This chain links TRBV9 with TRBJ1-1; 7 bases fit TRBD1. The CDR3 spans 15 residues. With 4 bases clipped from V and 1 base from J, the junction kept 7 bases outside the gene matches. CDR1 is SGDLS and CDR2 is YYNGEE in the germline V gene. The CDR3 protein is CASSTTGDPNTEAFF. Written as DNA, the CDR3 is TGTGCCAGCAGCACTACAGGGGACCCGAACACTGAAGCTTTCTTT.

This sequence joins TRBV2 and TRBJ2-7; maybe TRBD2 (5 bases). The germline V gene has CDR1 SNHLY and CDR2 FYNNEI. Trimming left V 4 bases short and J 1 base short, with 14 bases between. CDR3 size: 15 residues. The CDR3 coding sequence is TGTGCCAGCAGTGTAGCGTCATATTCATCCTACGAGCAGTACTTC. Its translation is CASSVASYSSYEQYF.

The V gene is TRBV6-4, the J gene TRBJ2-3; the D gene is possibly TRBD2 (6 bases). The CDR3 spans 14 residues. Trimming left V 6 bases short and J 2 bases short, with 12 bases between. The germline V gene has CDR1 MRHNA and CDR2 SNTAGT. The CDR3 DNA reads TGTGCCAGCAGCGCCGGGACTTCCACAGATACGCAGTATTTT. Translated: CASSAGTSTDTQYF.

The rearrangement links TRBV27 to TRBJ2-2; no definite D call. Germline-derived CDR1 and CDR2 are MNHEY and SMNVEV (reference sequence). The CDR3 spans 14 residues. The V end was cut by 3 bases, the J end by 5 bases, with 10 bases between. The CDR3 DNA sequence: TGTGCCAGCAGTTTGGCAGGTCGGACCGGGGAGCTGTTTTTT. Residues: CASSLAGRTGELFF.